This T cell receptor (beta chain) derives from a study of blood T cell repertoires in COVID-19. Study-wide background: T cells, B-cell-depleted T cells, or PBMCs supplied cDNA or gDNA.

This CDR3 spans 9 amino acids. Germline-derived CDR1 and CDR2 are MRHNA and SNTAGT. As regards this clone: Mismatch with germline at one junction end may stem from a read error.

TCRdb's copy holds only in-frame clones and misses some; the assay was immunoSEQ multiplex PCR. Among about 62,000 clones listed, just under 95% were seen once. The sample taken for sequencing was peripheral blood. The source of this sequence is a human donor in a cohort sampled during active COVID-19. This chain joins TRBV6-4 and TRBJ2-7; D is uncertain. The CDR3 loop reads CASTGSVTF. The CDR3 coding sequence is TGTGCCAGCACAGGCTCCGTCACCTTC.